Here is one TCR beta chain with its context. TCR beta libraries were built with iRepertoire HTBI primers and Arm-PCR of CDR3 regions. TCRdb reprocessed the multiplex PCR reads via MiXCR and lists one record per CDR3 protein. Of some 340,000 distinct CDR3 sequences listed, roughly 12% are singletons. The sample originates from a study of regulatory T cells in long-lasting Graves disease. Time point of the sample: newly diagnosed GD, antithyroid drugs for less than 3 months. Generation of the TCR library employed RNA extracted from PBMCs. This sample was also put to use in a study of T cells in Graves' hyperthyroidism and ophthalmopathy.

Sequenced material: peripheral blood mononuclear cells (PBMCs), taken at new diagnosis, from a patient treated with antithyroid drugs. The sequence derives from a woman aged 18-29 years with Graves disease.

The CDR3 sequence is CASATGGYGELFF. The CDR3 bases are TGTGCCAGCGCTACAGGGGGCTACGGGGAGCTGTTTTTT. The rearrangement joins TRBV12-3 or TRBV12-4 to TRBJ2-2; 9 bases line up with TRBD1. V shed 8 bases, J shed 7 bases, and the junction held 5 bases outside the gene matches. The CDR3 is 13 residues long.